These T cell receptor beta chains were read from a single sample in a study of T cells in Graves' hyperthyroidism and ophthalmopathy. TCRdb re-called the multiplex PCR reads through MiXCR, storing one row per CDR3 protein. The data contain more than 600,000 distinct CDR3 sequences, about 15% of them singletons. Sequencing was performed on blood. These receptor sequences come from a man aged 18-30 years with Graves' hyperthyroidism. Each CDR3 is given with its conserved first and last residue. D genes are given only for firm matches. The listing skips clone size in some rows; elsewhere it reads once, few, many or a size class.

cdr3_aa cdr3_nt j_call clone_size v_call d_call
CASARNSGSYEQYF TGCGCCAGCGCTCGCAATAGCGGGAGCTACGAGCAGTACTTC TRBJ2-7 many TRBV5-1 TRBD2
CASSPGVEQPQHF TGTGCCAGCTCACCGGGGGTTGAGCAGCCCCAGCATTTT TRBJ1-5 few TRBV18 NA
CASSLDRGLSYNEQFF TGTGCCAGCAGCTTAGATAGGGGACTCTCCTACAATGAGCAGTTCTTC TRBJ2-1 many TRBV11-3 NA
CASMAGTSGITDTQYF TGTGCCAGCATGGCCGGGACTAGCGGAATCACAGATACGCAGTATTTT TRBJ2-3 many TRBV12-3/TRBV12-4 TRBD2
CSAGRGTSNQPQHF TGCAGTGCCGGGAGGGGGACGAGCAATCAGCCCCAGCATTTT TRBJ1-5 many TRBV20-1 NA
CASSLGLAGFGDTQYF TGTGCCAGCTCACTAGGACTAGCGGGATTTGGGGATACGCAGTATTTT TRBJ2-3 NA TRBV18 TRBD2
CSARGRGQGRGFDTQYF TGCAGTGCTAGAGGAAGGGGCCAGGGGAGGGGCTTCGATACGCAGTATTTT TRBJ2-3 NA TRBV20-1 NA
CASSIGRDVGELFF TGTGCCAGTAGTATAGGTAGGGACGTCGGGGAGCTGTTTTTT TRBJ2-2 NA TRBV19 NA
CASSAGTSGRVPREQYF TGTGCCAGCAGCGCTGGGACTAGCGGGAGGGTCCCCCGCGAGCAGTACTTC TRBJ2-7 NA TRBV14 TRBD2
CSARADTDTQYF TGCAGCGCTAGGGCCGACACAGATACGCAGTATTTT TRBJ2-3 NA TRBV29-1 NA
CASSRTSGSGETQYF TGTGCCAGCAGCAGGACTAGCGGGAGCGGAGAGACCCAGTACTTC TRBJ2-5 many TRBV6-2/TRBV6-3 TRBD2
CATSDLDRGEQFF TGTGCCACCAGTGACCTGGACAGGGGTGAGCAGTTCTTC TRBJ2-1 few TRBV24-1 TRBD1
CAWGGNQPQHF TGTGCCTGGGGGGGGAATCAGCCCCAGCATTTT TRBJ1-5 NA TRBV30 NA
CASSVYPPPPPPPNPQHF TGTGCCAGCAGTGTATATCCCCCCCCCCCCCCCCCGCCGAACCCCCAGCATTTT TRBJ1-5 NA TRBV27 NA
CASSEGGLAGVNEQFF TGTGCCAGCAGTGAAGGTGGACTAGCGGGAGTTAATGAGCAGTTCTTC TRBJ2-1 many TRBV2 TRBD2
CASSQYRVTNYGYTF TGCGCCAGCAGCCAATACAGGGTGACTAACTATGGCTACACCTTC TRBJ1-2 NA TRBV4-3 NA
CASSQGRLFTSLKRINEQFF TGTGCCAGCAGCCAAGGCCGGCTCTTTACTAGCCTCAAGAGAATCAATGAGCAGTTCTTC TRBJ2-1 NA TRBV3-1 NA
CAWSEWINSPLHF TGTGCCTGGAGTGAGTGGATTAATTCACCCCTCCACTTT TRBJ1-6 many TRBV30 NA
CASSFRGMEKLFF TGTGCCAGCAGCTTCCGGGGTATGGAAAAACTGTTTTTT TRBJ1-4 NA TRBV7-2 NA
CASSKPGQNSPLHF TGTGCCAGCTCAAAGCCGGGTCAGAATTCACCCCTCCACTTT TRBJ1-6 few TRBV18 NA
CASSLRGQHHEQYF TGTGCCAGCAGTTTACGGGGACAGCACCACGAGCAGTACTTC TRBJ2-7 many TRBV28 TRBD1
CSVQLNTEAFF TGCAGCGTACAGCTGAACACTGAAGCTTTCTTT TRBJ1-1 many TRBV29-1 NA
CASRGGTAYNEQFF TGTGCCAGCAGGGGCGGGACAGCCTACAATGAGCAGTTCTTC TRBJ2-1 many TRBV2 NA
CASSEETHPNTEAFF TGTGCCAGCAGTGAAGAGACTCACCCCAACACTGAAGCTTTCTTT TRBJ1-1 few TRBV6-1 NA
CASSLAENYNEQFF TGTGCCAGCAGCTTGGCGGAAAACTACAATGAGCAGTTCTTC TRBJ2-1 many TRBV5-6 NA
CATSRGGGGIADTQYF TGTGCCACCAGCAGAGGGGGAGGGGGCATCGCAGATACGCAGTATTTT TRBJ2-3 NA TRBV15 NA
CASSPGLATNTGELFF TGTGCCAGCAGCCCGGGACTAGCGACGAACACCGGGGAGCTGTTTTTT TRBJ2-2 NA TRBV7-3 TRBD2
CASSSRLADSYNEQFF TGTGCCAGCAGTTCACGACTAGCGGACTCCTACAATGAGCAGTTCTTC TRBJ2-1 NA TRBV12-3/TRBV12-4 TRBD2
CASSQHSRATGNEQFF TGTGCCAGCAGCCAACACTCGAGGGCCACAGGAAATGAGCAGTTCTTC TRBJ2-1 many TRBV4-2 NA
CASSPSGWGSGEQYF TGTGCCAGCAGTCCCTCGGGGTGGGGCTCAGGGGAGCAGTACTTC TRBJ2-7 few TRBV7-6 NA
CASSLDSAGDYNEQFF TGTGCCAGCAGCTTAGACTCAGCGGGAGACTATAATGAGCAGTTCTTC TRBJ2-1 NA TRBV11-3 TRBD2
CASSLARGGTEAFF TGTGCCAGCAGCTTAGCTCGGGGGGGCACTGAAGCTTTCTTT TRBJ1-1 many TRBV7-2 NA
CASSRVGGSTDTQYF TGTGCCAGCAGTCGAGTGGGAGGCAGCACAGATACGCAGTATTTT TRBJ2-3 many TRBV7-8 NA
CSVETLSGPLGNEQFF TGCAGCGTTGAAACCCTTAGCGGGCCCCTCGGCAATGAGCAGTTCTTC TRBJ2-1 NA TRBV29-1 TRBD2
CASSPGARPDTQYF TGTGCCAGCAGTCCCGGTGCGCGGCCAGATACGCAGTATTTT TRBJ2-3 few TRBV27 NA
CASRGQGTTEAFF TGTGCCAGCAGGGGACAGGGGACCACTGAAGCTTTCTTT TRBJ1-1 NA TRBV12-3/TRBV12-4 TRBD1
CASSFARGLRNSPLHF TGTGCCAGCAGCTTTGCGAGGGGGCTTAGGAATTCACCCCTCCACTTT TRBJ1-6 few TRBV11-2 TRBD1
CASSYRASGGLAKNIQYF TGTGCCAGCAGTTACAGGGCCAGCGGGGGGCTAGCCAAAAACATTCAGTACTTC TRBJ2-4 NA TRBV6-5 TRBD2
CASSSTRGQETQYF TGTGCCAGCAGCTCTACTAGGGGACAAGAGACCCAGTACTTC TRBJ2-5 NA TRBV7-9 NA
CASNLAGGRDEQFF TGTGCCAGCAACCTAGCGGGAGGCAGGGATGAGCAGTTCTTC TRBJ2-1 many TRBV27 TRBD2
CASSVTSAYEQYF TGTGCCAGCAGTGTGACTAGCGCCTACGAGCAGTACTTC TRBJ2-7 many TRBV7-2 TRBD2
CASSFGRVDTQYF TGTGCCAGCAGCTTTGGTAGGGTGGATACGCAGTATTTT TRBJ2-3 NA TRBV11-2 NA
CSARDPAGERHNEQFF TGCAGTGCTAGAGACCCAGCGGGTGAGCGGCACAATGAGCAGTTCTTC TRBJ2-1 few TRBV20-1 NA
CASSSRQGRNSPLHF TGTGCCAGTAGTTCACGACAGGGGAGGAATTCACCCCTCCACTTT TRBJ1-6 few TRBV19 TRBD1
CASTRTGRDEQYF TGTGCCAGCACCCGGACAGGTCGGGACGAGCAGTACTTC TRBJ2-7 many TRBV28 TRBD1
CASSLTGDKPQHF TGTGCCAGCAGTTTGACGGGGGATAAGCCCCAGCATTTT TRBJ1-5 NA TRBV28 NA
CASSLGGDSLPGTF TGTGCCAGCAGCTTGGGGGGGGACAGCCTCCCAGGCACCTTC TRBJ1-2 NA TRBV5-5 TRBD1
CASSSVAGTAYEQYF TGTGCCAGCAGCTCAGTAGCGGGGACCGCCTACGAGCAGTACTTC TRBJ2-7 many TRBV7-6 TRBD2
CASSSTSPLSYEQYF TGTGCCAGCAGCTCGACTAGCCCCCTCTCCTACGAGCAGTACTTC TRBJ2-7 NA TRBV6-1 TRBD2
CASSVVGVGDTQYF TGTGCCAGCAGCGTAGTAGGCGTGGGAGATACGCAGTATTTT TRBJ2-3 NA TRBV9 NA
CASSQGQGSFF TGTGCCAGCAGCCAGGGACAGGGGTCGTTCTTC TRBJ2-1 few TRBV28 TRBD1
CASSLKEGGEKNIQYF TGTGCCAGCAGCTTAAAGGAAGGCGGGGAAAAAAACATTCAGTACTTC TRBJ2-4 once TRBV7-8 NA
CSARDRRRGTDTQYF TGCAGTGCTAGAGATCGTCGCAGGGGGACAGATACGCAGTATTTT TRBJ2-3 NA TRBV20-1 TRBD1